What follows are 3 T cell receptor beta chains derived from one specimen sequenced in a study of OX40 agonist ivuxolimab in advanced cancers. Only in-frame clones appear in the TCRdb table, and some are missing; sequencing was by immunoSEQ multiplex PCR. The data show around 57,000 clones, 82% seen once. The material was CD4+ or CD8+ T cells sorted from blood, obtained in a trial of the OX40 agonist ivuxolimab. Source of these receptors: an adult with an advanced solid tumor such as melanoma, head and neck, liver or kidney cancer.

The chain has TRBV9 and TRBJ1-2; a weak D match, TRBD1 (5 bases). The CDR3 is 15 amino acids. V was shortened by 0 bases and J by 4 bases, with 13 bases between the two germline ends. CDR1 SGDLS and CDR2 YYNGEE come from the germline V gene. The CDR3: CASSVEPHRTYGYTF. For the CDR3, the DNA is TGTGCCAGCAGCGTAGAGCCCCACAGGACCTATGGCTACACCTTC.

The rearrangement joins TRBV19 to TRBJ2-5; D is tentatively TRBD1 or TRBD2 (6 bases each). Germline V gives CDR1 LNHDA, CDR2 SQIVND (reference sequence). Between the trimmed V and J ends, which lost 7 bases and 5 bases, there was a span of 11 bases. The CDR3 loop spans 12 amino acids. This chain's CDR3 is CASMGGGETQYF. In DNA, the CDR3 is TGTGCCAGTATGGGGGGCGGGGAGACCCAGTACTTC. Supplemented by reference TRBV19 and TRBJ2-5, the full variable domain reads DGGITQSPKYLFRKEGQNVTLSCEQNLNHDAMYWYRQDPGQGLRLIYYSQIVNDFQKGDIAEGYSVSREKKESFPLTVTSAQKNPTAFYLCASMGGGETQYFGPGTRLLVL.

The chain links TRBV7-9 to TRBJ2-1; possible D gene TRBD2, 5 bases. The CDR3 loop spans 14 amino acids. Trimming removed 1 base at V and 6 bases at J, with 10 bases between. Germline assignment: CDR1 SEHNR and CDR2 FQNEAQ (reference sequence). CDR3 sequence (DNA): TGTGCCAGCAGCTTAGGGACTGACATCAATGAGCAGTTCTTC. Translating gives CASSLGTDINEQFF. Based on the CDR3 plus reference TRBV7-9 and TRBJ2-1, the full variable domain is DTGVSQNPRHKITKRGQNVTFRCDPISEHNRLYWYRQTLGQGPEFLTYFQNEAQLEKSRLLSDRFSAERPKGSFSTLEIQRTEQGDSAMYLCASSLGTDINEQFFGPGTRLTVL.